A selection of T cell receptor beta chains follows, all from one sample in a study of graft-versus-host responses after intestinal transplantation. Clones were read by immunoSEQ multiplex PCR, and TCRdb kept only the in-frame ones, dropping some. The sample holds some 7,700 clones, roughly 80% seen once. The sequences come from ileum tissue, collected around 120 days after transplant. These receptors originate from a human patient who received an intestinal transplant, so some T cells may come from the graft donor. The CDR3 runs from the conserved cysteine through the conserved F or W. Fields, in order: clone size, J gene, V gene, CDR3 protein. A clone size is listed for some rows: how often the clone was seen (once, few, many), or a class if it is expanded.

size: .
J: TRBJ2-7
V: TRBV30
CDR3: CAWSVKAAYEQYF

size: .
J: TRBJ1-1
V: TRBV6-1
CDR3: CASRGQGLMNTEAFF

size: .
J: TRBJ2-5
V: TRBV5-4
CDR3: CASSTGGEETQYF

size: .
J: TRBJ2-2
V: TRBV30
CDR3: CAWSVGDPGELFF

size: .
J: TRBJ2-1
V: TRBV7-9
CDR3: CASSLSLSSDYNEQFF

size: .
J: TRBJ1-1
V: TRBV9
CDR3: CASSVVRTGNTEAFF

size: few
J: TRBJ1-1
V: TRBV7-9
CDR3: CASSFDTGRNTEAFF

size: .
J: TRBJ2-7
V: TRBV4-1
CDR3: CASSLPGLATYEQYF

size: .
J: TRBJ1-1
V: TRBV5-5
CDR3: CASSPGAGEGTEAFF

size: .
J: TRBJ2-3
V: TRBV6-1
CDR3: CASSQQADTQYF

size: .
J: TRBJ1-3
V: TRBV6-5
CDR3: CASSYWTGYLDTIYF

size: .
J: TRBJ2-7
V: TRBV27
CDR3: CASSLSWQGLAAYEQYF

size: .
J: TRBJ2-1
V: TRBV4-2
CDR3: CASSRGAWEDYNEQFF

size: .
J: TRBJ2-1
V: TRBV7-8
CDR3: CASSLVTGDEQFF

size: once
J: TRBJ1-1
V: TRBV5-5
CDR3: CASSPDRGSVLNTEAFF

size: .
J: TRBJ2-2
V: TRBV19
CDR3: CASSPPAGELFF